The clone carrying this TCR beta chain was counted ten times or more. The source of the sample is a study of human T cells and chemical hapten exposure. In the study overall: Patch tests applied 0.01% DPC to the upper back and were scored after 6 days.

TCRdb redid the calling of the RACE reads with MiXCR, one entry per CDR3 protein. The sample consists of fewer than 45,000 distinct CDR3 sequences, about 4% of them appearing once. The CDR3 has 14 residues. Germline lookup yields CDR1 SGHRS and CDR2 YFSETQ. The ends lost 4 bases at V and 10 bases at J; junction bases unmatched: 8. Described time point: patch test 1, 2 weeks after DPC sensitization. Noted treatment: therapeutic diphenylcyclopropenone sensitization with weekly scalp DPC. Total RNA was extracted from unfractionated whole blood. This clonotype originated in a man aged 50 to 60 with alopecia areata. Some clones in this sample may be carry-over from other donors' samples. The sequencing here drew on whole blood, taken in connection with sensitization to the hapten diphenylcyclopropenone (DPC). V gene TRBV5-1 combines with J gene TRBJ1-6; 7 nucleotides line up with TRBD1. This chain's CDR3 is CASSPTGISSPLHF. The CDR3 DNA reads TGCGCCAGCAGCCCGACAGGGATTTCCTCACCCCTCCACTTT.